Below are 20 T cell receptor beta chains sequenced from a single sample in a study of blood T cell repertoires in COVID-19. Some clones are missing from TCRdb's copy, which holds only in-frame ones; the method was immunoSEQ multiplex PCR. This table has 75,000 to 100,000 clones, nearly 90% appearing once. The sample taken for sequencing was peripheral blood. The receptors stem from a man in his sixties or seventies with acute or convalescent COVID-19.

The sample holds one count of this clone. This rearrangement joins TRBV10-3 to TRBJ2-7; 10 positions agree with TRBD2. Germline V gene sequence: CDR1 ENHRY, CDR2 SYGVKD. This CDR3 comprises 12 residues. Unmatched junction bases numbered 6, after V lost 10 bases and J lost 6 bases. Here the CDR3 reads CATSGTSAEQYF. The CDR3 DNA reads TGTGCCACCTCAGGGACTAGCGCCGAGCAGTACTTC.

This clone was picked up one time. The rearrangement uses TRBV3-1 (or the pseudogene TRBV3-2) and TRBJ2-7; D ambiguous. Germline V gene data show CDR1 as LGHDT and CDR2 as YNNKEL (reference sequence). The CDR3 consists of 13 residues. Trimming shortened V by 1 base and J by 6 bases, and 10 bases separated the two germline ends. For the CDR3, the DNA is TGTGCCAGCAGCCAAGCAGCGTTCGGCGAGCAGTACGTC. This encodes CASSQAAFGEQYV.

The V and J genes are TRBV3-1 (or the pseudogene TRBV3-2) and TRBJ1-2, with 12 bases matching TRBD1. Germline V gene sequence: CDR1 LGHDT, CDR2 YNNKEL (reference sequence). The J segment lost 2 bases and the V segment lost 6 bases, leaving 1 base of the junction unmatched. The CDR3 covers 14 residues. Written as DNA, the CDR3 is TGTGCCAGCAGGGGGACAGGGGGCAACTATGGCTACACCTTC. This encodes CASRGTGGNYGYTF.

V and J are TRBV19 and TRBJ1-3; no reliable D call. Germline V gene lookup returns CDR1 LNHDA and CDR2 SQIVND (reference sequence). Trimming pared 1 base from V and 0 bases from J, leaving 7 bases between. This CDR3 spans 15 amino acids. The CDR3 sequence: CASSIVQFSGNTIYF. In DNA, the CDR3 is TGTGCCAGTAGTATAGTACAATTCTCTGGAAACACCATATATTTT. The variable domain in full, completed from reference TRBV19 and TRBJ1-3, reads DGGITQSPKYLFRKEGQNVTLSCEQNLNHDAMYWYRQDPGQGLRLIYYSQIVNDFQKGDIAEGYSVSREKKESFPLTVTSAQKNPTAFYLCASSIVQFSGNTIYFGEGSWLTVV.

This chain uses TRBV5-1 with TRBJ2-3, with 8 bases identical to TRBD2. Germline V gives CDR1 SGHRS, CDR2 YFSETQ. This CDR3 region has 18 residues. With V trimmed by 4 bases and J by 0 bases, 13 bases remained unmatched. This CDR3 is CASSPSVAGSSSTDTQYF. The CDR3 bases are TGCGCCAGCAGCCCCTCGGTAGCGGGGTCCTCTAGCACAGATACGCAGTATTTT. The complete variable domain, with remaining parts taken from reference TRBV5-1 and TRBJ2-3, reads KAGVTQTPRYLIKTRGQQVTLSCSPISGHRSVSWYQQTPGQGLQFLFEYFSETQRNKGNFPGRFSGRQFSNSRSEMNVSTLELGDSALYLCASSPSVAGSSSTDTQYFGPGTRLTVL.

The chain combines TRBV7-3 with TRBJ2-3; TRBD2 matches 7 bases. CDR1 is SGHTA and CDR2 is FQGTGA in the germline V gene. This CDR3 has 16 residues. Germline trimming cut 0 bases from V and 9 bases from J; bases unmatched to any gene: 12. CDR3 in DNA: TGTGCCAGCAGCTTAACAGCGGCTAGCGGCCAAGGAACGCAGTATTTT. Its protein is CASSLTAASGQGTQYF.

The chain joins TRBV5-1 to TRBJ1-1; possibly TRBD1 for D (5 bases). Germline V gives CDR1 SGHRS, CDR2 YFSETQ. V was cut by 0 bases and J by 4 bases, with 7 bases left in between. This CDR3 region has 13 residues. As DNA, the CDR3 is TGCGCCAGCAGCTTGGATGGGGCCACTGAAGCTTTCTTT. It codes for CASSLDGATEAFF.

In its sample, this clone was seen once. The chain employs TRBV19 and TRBJ1-2, with TRBD1 matching over 9 bases. CDR1 is LNHDA, CDR2 SQIVND, per germline (reference sequence). The CDR3 runs to 15 residues. The trim removed 5 bases at V and 3 bases at J, leaving 7 bases unmatched. The CDR3: CASSAPGQGYYGYTF. The CDR3 bases are TGTGCCAGTAGTGCACCCGGACAGGGGTACTATGGCTACACCTTC.

This sequence joins TRBV19 and TRBJ1-2, with D unclear. Trimming removed 2 bases at V and 4 bases at J, with 11 bases between. The germline V gene encodes CDR1 LNHDA and CDR2 SQIVND (reference sequence). This CDR3 spans 14 amino acids. CDR3 sequence (DNA): TGTGCCAGTAGTATAACAGTTAGAAGCTATGGCTACACCTTC. Its translation: CASSITVRSYGYTF.

This chain connects TRBV19 to TRBJ2-1; D is unclear. This CDR3 has 13 amino acids. The ends were cut back, 0 bases at V and 8 bases at J, with 8 bases in the middle. Per the germline V gene, CDR1 is LNHDA and CDR2 is SQIVND (reference sequence). The CDR3 protein is CASSIEGSYEQFF. In DNA, the CDR3 is TGTGCCAGTAGTATAGAAGGTAGCTATGAGCAGTTCTTC.

The V and J genes are TRBV6-5 and TRBJ1-6; 7 positions match TRBD1. The J segment lost 7 bases and the V segment lost 4 bases, leaving 4 bases of the junction unmatched. This CDR3 has 14 residues. The germline V gene encodes CDR1 MNHEY and CDR2 SVGAGI. The CDR3 sequence is CASSSGQLNSPLHF. DNA for the CDR3: TGTGCCAGCAGTTCGGGACAGCTAAATTCACCCCTCCACTTT.

The chain has TRBV7-6 and TRBJ2-5; 12 positions match TRBD2. Germline V gives CDR1 SGHVS, CDR2 FNYEAQ. Unmatched junction bases numbered 4, after V lost 2 bases and J lost 0 bases. This CDR3 has 17 residues. The CDR3 sequence: CASSLSGLAGNQETQYF. In DNA, the CDR3 is TGTGCCAGCAGCTTATCTGGACTAGCGGGGAACCAAGAGACCCAGTACTTC. The whole variable domain, filled in from reference TRBV7-6 and TRBJ2-5, reads GAGVSQSPRYKVTKRGQDVALRCDPISGHVSLYWYRQALGQGPEFLTYFNYEAQQDKSGLPNDRFSAERPEGSISTLTIQRTEQRDSAMYRCASSLSGLAGNQETQYFGPGTRLLVL.

The J gene is TRBJ2-1, the V gene TRBV2; 8 bases map to TRBD2. The CDR3 length is 13 residues. CDR1 and CDR2 from the germline V gene are SNHLY and FYNNEI. V shed 7 bases, J shed 8 bases, and the junction held 7 bases outside the gene matches. CDR3 loop: CASTREGGYEQFF. The CDR3 DNA reads TGTGCCAGCACCCGGGAGGGGGGCTATGAGCAGTTCTTC.

The chain is built from TRBV10-1 and TRBJ2-5; 7 nucleotides match TRBD1. The CDR3 sequence is 15 residues long. Per the germline V gene, CDR1 is WNHNN and CDR2 is SYGVQD (reference sequence). V was pared by 2 bases and J by 2 bases, with 5 bases of the junction left unmatched. CDR3 amino acids: CASSERTGAQETQYF. The CDR3 coding sequence is TGCGCCAGCAGTGAGAGGACAGGAGCGCAAGAGACCCAGTACTTC.

The chain employs TRBV15 and TRBJ2-6, with D possibly being TRBD2 (7 bases). In germline, CDR1 is LNHNV, CDR2 YYDKDF (reference sequence). V was pared by 5 bases and J by 4 bases, with 15 bases between. There are 16 residues in the CDR3. The CDR3 here is CATSEGGASGANVLTF. The CDR3 DNA is TGTGCCACCAGCGAGGGGGGGGCCTCAGGGGCCAACGTCCTGACTTTC.

This clone was counted a single time. The chain employs TRBV6-1 and TRBJ1-6; TRBD1 might be the D (5 bases). V lost 1 base to trimming and J lost 6 bases, with 10 bases between them. CDR1 and CDR2 (germline): MNHNS, SASEGT. The CDR3 runs to 15 residues. CDR3 DNA sequence: TGTGCCAGCAGTGAAGAGCGGGGGGTTAATTCACCCCTCCACTTT. Translation gives CASSEERGVNSPLHF.

This sequence joins TRBV7-8 and TRBJ2-1, with 10 nucleotides matching TRBD2. The germline gives CDR1 SGHVS, CDR2 FQNEAQ. Trimming cost V 5 bases and J 5 bases; bases outside gene matches: 9. The CDR3 spans 16 residues. The CDR3 DNA reads as TGTGCCAGCAGCCTGTTACTAGCGGGGCGCGACAATGAGCAGTTCTTC. Translation gives CASSLLLAGRDNEQFF. The variable domain in full, completed from reference TRBV7-8 and TRBJ2-1, reads GAGVSQSPRYKVAKRGQDVALRCDPISGHVSLFWYQQALGQGPEFLTYFQNEAQLDKSGLPSDRFFAERPEGSVSTLKIQRTQQEDSAVYLCASSLLLAGRDNEQFFGPGTRLTVL.

The V gene is TRBV5-1, the J gene TRBJ2-1; D is possibly TRBD1 (6 bases). CDR1 is SGHRS, CDR2 YFSETQ, per germline. The V and J ends lost 4 bases and 5 bases respectively, with 16 bases between them. CDR3 size: 15 residues. The CDR3 DNA follows: TGCGCCAGCAGCGTACTCTCCGGGACACACAATGAGCAGTTCTTC. This gives the protein CASSVLSGTHNEQFF.

The table lists this clone with a count of one. The chain employs TRBV5-6 and TRBJ2-1, with a tentative D call TRBD2 (5 bases). Germline V CDR1 and CDR2: SGHDT, YYEEEE. The V gene lost 2 bases and the J gene lost 6 bases, with 9 bases spanning the gap. The CDR3 totals 13 residues. Here the CDR3 DNA reads TGTGCCAGCAGCTTCTCCCGGGGCAATGAGCAGTTCTTC. It codes for CASSFSRGNEQFF.

The chain couples TRBV19 to TRBJ2-1; 8 positions match TRBD2. The CDR3 is 16 residues long. CDR1 LNHDA and CDR2 SQIVND come from the germline V gene (reference sequence). The trim removed 0 bases at V and 2 bases at J, leaving 3 bases unmatched. The CDR3 reads CASSIESGGPYNEQFF. The CDR3 bases are TGTGCCAGTAGTATAGAGAGCGGGGGCCCCTACAATGAGCAGTTCTTC.